This TCR beta chain was profiled in a study of cytomegalovirus exposure and HLA in healthy donors. Study observations and caveats: In vitro, three CMV-associated chains proved specific for CMV antigens. A list of more than 150 TCR beta chains associated with cytomegalovirus was given.

Per the germline V gene, CDR1 is SNHLY and CDR2 is FYNNEI. The CDR3 runs 12 residues. Trimming took 10 bases from V and 2 from J, leaving 10 bases between them. Vbeta (60) and Jbeta (13) primers were used in the PCR. The protocol was immunoSEQ multiplex PCR, while the TCRdb copy is restricted to in-frame clones and leaves out a portion. This sample has approximately 90,000 clones, with around 77% found just once. Of note for this clone: Its antigen is unknown.

Donors in the study were healthy people who gave bone marrow. The TCR sequence derives from a middle-aged man in good health and CMV-seronegative. The sample was PBMCs. The chain links TRBV2 to TRBJ2-3, with D possibly TRBD1 on 6 matching bases. CDR3 nucleotides: TGTGCCATTGGGGGCCCCACAGATACGCAGTATTTT. Residues: CAIGGPTDTQYF.